A single TCR beta chain is shown here with its context. Its antigen is unidentified. The repertoire was sequenced with immunoSEQ multiplex PCR; TCRdb's copy has only in-frame clones and lacks some. The sample has about 97,000 clones, about 93% seen once. V lost 6 bases to trimming and J lost 6 bases, with 14 bases between them. Germline assignment: CDR1 SNHLY and CDR2 FYNNEI. This CDR3 region has 13 residues. This entry comes from a study of graft-versus-host responses after intestinal transplantation. Study as a whole: Recipients had multivisceral, liver-intestinal, or isolated intestinal transplants. Anti-thymocyte globulin was used for induction in all recipients, who then took tacrolimus and steroids for about 3 years.

Findings and caveats of the study: Early post-transplant HvG declines showed an association with peak circulating GvH clone levels. There were GvH clones found in recipient marrow, and some of them appeared first in ileum or blood.

The rearrangement joins TRBV2 to TRBJ1-1; D is possibly TRBD1 (5 bases). The TCR comes from a human patient who received an intestinal transplant, so some T cells may come from the graft donor. This material consisted of PBMCs, taken roughly 450 days after intestinal transplant. The CDR3: CASRGGTDAEAFF. CDR3 nucleotides: TGTGCCAGCAGGGGGGGGACGGACGCTGAAGCTTTCTTT.